Shown below are 18 T cell receptor beta chains from a single sample sequenced in a study of blood T cell repertoires in COVID-19. Profiling relied on immunoSEQ multiplex PCR, and the TCRdb table lists in-frame clones only, not all of them. This sample has some 94,000 clones; 84% occur once, and the top ten carry 2%. Source material: peripheral blood. The origin of the receptors is a man between 65 and 85 years old with active or convalescent COVID-19.

In DNA, the CDR3 is TGTGCCAGCAGCCCGGGGGGGAGCTCCTACAATGAGCAGTTCTTC. Its translation is CASSPGGSSYNEQFF. The chain recombines TRBV5-4 with TRBJ2-1; 8 bases map to TRBD2. J was trimmed by 0 bases and V by 4 bases; bases with no gene match: 3. CDR3 length: 15 amino acids. CDR1 SGHNT and CDR2 YYREEE come from the germline V gene (reference sequence).

This sequence joins TRBV6-5 and TRBJ2-3, with TRBD2 matching 8 bases. This CDR3 comprises 14 residues. CDR1 MNHEY and CDR2 SVGAGI come from the germline V gene. The V segment lost 7 bases and the J segment 0 bases; nucleotides outside the gene matches: 3. The DNA of the CDR3 is TGTGCCAGCAAGCCTAGCGGGAGCACAGATACGCAGTATTTT. Encoded protein: CASKPSGSTDTQYF.

The V call is TRBV27, the J call TRBJ2-5, with D possibly matching TRBD2 (7 bases). Per germline, CDR1 MNHEY and CDR2 SMNVEV (reference sequence). The germline V and J ends were trimmed by 6 bases and 5 bases, with 22 bases remaining between them. This CDR3 comprises 16 residues. The CDR3 loop reads CASSPPVGGPWETQYF. Here the CDR3 DNA reads TGTGCCAGCAGCCCCCCGGTGGGGGGGCCCTGGGAGACCCAGTACTTC.

The J gene is TRBJ2-2, the V gene TRBV9; 9 nucleotides match TRBD1. This CDR3 region has 17 residues. Germline V gene sequence: CDR1 SGDLS, CDR2 YYNGEE. V shed 3 bases and J 2 bases; nucleotides not matched to a gene: 8. For the CDR3, the DNA is TGTGCCAGCAGCGCGAAGGACAGGGGAACAAACACCGGGGAGCTGTTTTTT. Its protein product is CASSAKDRGTNTGELFF.

This clone was seen once. J is TRBJ2-5 and V is TRBV5-1; 7 bases align to TRBD1. Germline V CDR1 and CDR2: SGHRS, YFSETQ. This CDR3 spans 15 amino acids. Trimming at V came to 4 bases and at J to 2 bases, leaving 8 bases not matched to a gene. CDR3 sequence: CASSPYRGGQETQYF. The DNA of the CDR3 is TGCGCCAGCAGCCCTTACAGGGGTGGACAAGAGACCCAGTACTTC.

The chain has TRBV7-9 and TRBJ2-7; 7 bases are a match to TRBD2. The CDR3 extends over 14 amino acids. Trimming at V came to 3 bases and at J to 0 bases, leaving 2 bases not matched to a gene. Germline V gene lookup returns CDR1 SEHNR and CDR2 FQNEAQ (reference sequence). This CDR3 reads CASSLGGTSYEQYF. The CDR3 nucleotides are TGTGCCAGCAGCTTGGGGGGGACCTCCTACGAGCAGTACTTC.

The chain has TRBV6-1 and TRBJ2-1; 8 nucleotides match TRBD2. Germline assignment: CDR1 MNHNS and CDR2 SASEGT. The CDR3 has 13 amino acids. After removal of 10 bases from V and 9 bases from J, the junction contained 11 bases not matched to a gene. Written as DNA, the CDR3 is TGTGCCACCTCGTTGCGGGGGGCGGTTGAGCAGTTCTTC. This translates into CATSLRGAVEQFF.

The CDR3 DNA sequence: TGTGCCAGCAGCCAAGGGGGGAGCGGGGGAAGCACAGATACGCAGTATTTT. It yields the protein CASSQGGSGGSTDTQYF. The J gene is TRBJ2-3, the V gene TRBV7-9; 8 bases are a match to TRBD2. CDR1 and CDR2 from the germline V gene are SEHNR and FQNEAQ (reference sequence). Unmatched junction bases numbered 10, after V lost 5 bases and J lost 0 bases. The length of the CDR3 is 17 residues.

This chain uses TRBV30 with TRBJ1-2; D not resolved. The V gene lost 1 base and the J gene lost 5 bases, with 14 bases spanning the gap. CDR3 size: 14 residues. Germline V gene sequence: CDR1 GTSNPN, CDR2 SVGIG (reference sequence). In DNA form, the CDR3 reads TGTGCCTGGAGTGAGGGAGGGTGGGGTTATGGCTACACCTTC. It specifies CAWSEGGWGYGYTF.

The chain combines TRBV5-1 with TRBJ2-7; 7 bases are a match to TRBD1. The CDR3 is 16 amino acids. Germline V CDR1 and CDR2: SGHRS, YFSETQ. Trimming took 2 bases from V and 1 from J; bases not matched to a gene: 9. The DNA for the CDR3 is TGCGCCAGCAGCTTAAGCCCCGGGACAGTTTCCTACGAGCAGTACTTC. As protein: CASSLSPGTVSYEQYF.

CDR3 bases: TGTGCCAGCAGTGAATCAGGCAGGGGGAGCTCCTACAATGAGCAGTTCTTC. Amino acid sequence: CASSESGRGSSYNEQFF. The chain recombines TRBV25-1 with TRBJ2-1, with 7 bases fitting TRBD1. The germline V gene has CDR1 MGHDK and CDR2 SYGVNS. CDR3 size: 17 residues. Germline trimming cut 1 base from V and 0 bases from J; bases unmatched to any gene: 6.

This clone was recorded only once. The chain couples TRBV6-2 or TRBV6-3 to TRBJ1-2, with a tentative D call TRBD1 (5 bases). The CDR3 is 13 residues long. Trimming left V 2 bases short and J 1 base short, with 5 bases between. Germline V gene sequence: CDR1 MNHEY, CDR2 SVGEGT. The CDR3, as DNA: TGTGCCAGCAGTTACCAGGGTAACTATGGCTACACCTTC. Its protein is CASSYQGNYGYTF.

The chain employs TRBV2 and TRBJ2-2; D is ambiguous. Germline values: CDR1 SNHLY, CDR2 FYNNEI. This CDR3 has 12 residues. V gave up 4 bases and J gave up 6 bases, with 6 bases separating them. The CDR3 loop reads CASSGGAGELFF. The CDR3 nucleotides read TGTGCCAGCAGTGGAGGAGCCGGGGAGCTGTTTTTT.

The chain links TRBV30 to TRBJ2-5, with TRBD2 matching 9 bases. With 2 bases clipped from V and 7 bases from J, the junction kept 8 bases outside the gene matches. The CDR3 is 14 amino acids. Germline V gene lookup returns CDR1 GTSNPN and CDR2 SVGIG (reference sequence). CDR3 nucleotides: TGTGCCTGGAGTATGCGGGGGGGCCGTGGGACCCAGTACTTC. This codes for CAWSMRGGRGTQYF. Using reference TRBV30 and TRBJ2-5 for the parts outside the CDR3, the full variable domain is SQTIHQWPATLVQPVGSPLSLECTVEGTSNPNLYWYRQAAGRGLQLLFYSVGIGQISSEVPQNLSASRPQDRQFILSSKKLLLSDSGFYLCAWSMRGGRGTQYFGPGTRLLVL.

The V gene is TRBV9, the J gene TRBJ1-2; tentative D call: TRBD1 (5 bases). Germline V lookup: CDR1 SGDLS, CDR2 YYNGEE. V was trimmed by 4 bases and J by 12 bases, leaving 19 bases between them. CDR3 length: 13 residues. CDR3 in amino acids: CASSLDPTVRHTF. CDR3 nucleotide sequence: TGTGCCAGCAGCTTAGACCCGACAGTGAGGCACACCTTC.

The CDR3 DNA reads as TGTGCCAGCAGTTTAGGGGGCAGGGGAAACACTGAAGCTTTCTTT. It encodes CASSLGGRGNTEAFF. The rearrangement links TRBV28 to TRBJ1-1; possible D gene TRBD1, 6 bases. This CDR3 is 15 amino acids long. Trimming left V 2 bases short and J 2 bases short, with 12 bases between. Germline V gene sequence: CDR1 MDHEN, CDR2 SYDVKM. Filled out from reference TRBV28 and TRBJ1-1, the complete variable domain reads DVKVTQSSRYLVKRTGEKVFLECVQDMDHENMFWYRQDPGLGLRLIYFSYDVKMKEKGDIPEGYSVSREKKERFSLILESASTNQTSMYLCASSLGGRGNTEAFFGQGTRLTVV.

The rearrangement joins TRBV7-2 to TRBJ2-5, with 11 bases aligning to TRBD2. The V segment lost 5 bases and the J segment 5 bases; nucleotides outside the gene matches: 10. The CDR3 consists of 16 residues. Germline V gene sequence: CDR1 SGHTA, CDR2 FQGNSA. In DNA form, the CDR3 reads TGTGCCAGCAGCCTATCTAGCGGGGGGCCGGGGGAGACCCAGTACTTC. It is translated as CASSLSSGGPGETQYF. Using reference TRBV7-2 and TRBJ2-5 for the parts outside the CDR3, the full variable domain is GAGVSQSPSNKVTEKGKDVELRCDPISGHTALYWYRQSLGQGLEFLIYFQGNSAPDKSGLPSDRFSAERTGGSVSTLTIQRTQQEDSAVYLCASSLSSGGPGETQYFGPGTRLLVL.

The chain combines TRBV5-6 with TRBJ2-2; D gene ambiguous. The CDR3 loop spans 12 amino acids. Germline V CDR1 and CDR2: SGHDT, YYEEEE. Trimming cost V 3 bases and J 6 bases, with 6 bases left between them. The CDR3 nucleotides are TGTGCCAGCAGCTCCTACCCCGGGGAGCTGTTTTTT. Encoded protein: CASSSYPGELFF.